This TCR beta chain stems from a study of blood T cell repertoires in COVID-19. Study-wide background: The study drew acute and convalescent COVID-19 samples from the United States, Italy and Spain. PBMCs, B-cell-depleted T cells, or T cells were the source of the cDNA or gDNA that made up the material.

CDR1 and CDR2 from the germline V gene are MDHEN and SYDVKM. The CDR3 runs to 15 residues. Trimming pared 3 bases from V and 1 base from J, leaving 10 bases between. Only a few counts were recorded for this clone. In the original workflow: Reference gene primer amplification gave estimated nucleated cell counts. Method: immunoSEQ multiplex PCR; TCRdb's copy keeps in-frame clones and lacks some. V and J calls and clone size are copied from that table; D and trimming were computed from the DNA. The sample yields some 110,000 clones, over 80% seen once. The source of this sequence is a middle-aged man with acute or convalescent COVID-19. V usage is TRBV28 and J usage is TRBJ1-5; weak D call: TRBD1 (5 bases). The source material was peripheral blood. The CDR3 DNA reads TGTGCCAGCAGTTTCGCAGGGATGAGCAATCAGCCCCAGCATTTT. It is translated as CASSFAGMSNQPQHF.